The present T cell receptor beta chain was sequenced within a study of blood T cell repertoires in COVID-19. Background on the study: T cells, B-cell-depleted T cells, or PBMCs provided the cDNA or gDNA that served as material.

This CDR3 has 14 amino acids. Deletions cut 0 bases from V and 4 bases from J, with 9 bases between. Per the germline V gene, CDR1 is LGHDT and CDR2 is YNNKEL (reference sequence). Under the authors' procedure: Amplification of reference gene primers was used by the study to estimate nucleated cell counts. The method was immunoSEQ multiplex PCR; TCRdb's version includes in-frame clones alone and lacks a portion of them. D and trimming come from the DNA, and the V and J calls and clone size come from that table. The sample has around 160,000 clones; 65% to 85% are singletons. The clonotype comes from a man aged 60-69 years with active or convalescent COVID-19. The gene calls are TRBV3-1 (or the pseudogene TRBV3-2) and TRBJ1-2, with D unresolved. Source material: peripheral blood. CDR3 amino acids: CASSQEQAIYGYTF. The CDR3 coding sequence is TGTGCCAGCAGCCAAGAGCAGGCAATCTATGGCTACACCTTC.